The present entry profiles one T cell receptor (beta chain) with its context. Antigen unknown. A much larger clone lies one base from this, so it may be a read error. These data belong to a study of molecular identifiers for immune sequencing clone quantification. Findings and caveats of the study: The share of molecules held by clones above 20 RNA copies was over 99% in effector cells and under 1% in naive cells.

Previously described methods with listed TCR primers produced the bulk TCR libraries. Via MiXCR, TCRdb re-called the PCR reads, giving one row per CDR3 protein. Of more than 250,000 distinct CDR3 sequences listed, 20% to 25% are singletons. Sorted inputs of about 18,000 to 1,100,000 cells, with 10%, 30% or 50% RNA, yielded naive CD8 libraries. Isolation of naive CD8 T cells was achieved by sorting on a CD8+CD4-CCR7+CD45RA+ phenotype. V was shortened by 1 base and J by 5 bases, with 11 bases between the two germline ends. There are 14 residues in the CDR3. CDR1 is MGHRA and CDR2 is YSYEKL in the germline V gene.

The chain combines TRBV4-1 with TRBJ1-1, with D possibly being TRBD1 (5 bases). The sample comprised naive CD8+ T cells from blood, with Jurkat cell RNA spiked in. The subset is: FACS-sorted CD8+CD4-CCR7+CD45RA+ naive T cells. This TCR came from a human donor in good health. Some libraries in this study had Jurkat cell RNA spiked in. Here the CDR3 DNA reads TGCGCCAGCAGCCAAGTCACGGGGCTGACTGAAGCTTTCTTT. This encodes CASSQVTGLTEAFF.